A single sample gave rise to the 14 T cell receptor beta chains below, sequenced in a study of cytomegalovirus exposure and HLA in healthy donors. TCRdb's table, derived via immunoSEQ multiplex PCR, lists solely in-frame clones and lacks some. The profile shows about 160,000 clones, about nine tenths of them singletons. Material: PBMCs. All receptors derive from a man between 18 and 35 years old in good health and CMV-seropositive.

J is TRBJ2-1 and V is TRBV13; 7 bases agree with TRBD1. V trimming: 6 bases; J trimming: 6 bases; junction bases outside the gene matches: 5. This CDR3 has 13 residues. Germline V gives CDR1 PRHDT, CDR2 FYEKMQ (reference sequence). The CDR3 protein is CASSPTGPNEQFF. As DNA, the CDR3 is TGTGCCAGCAGTCCGACAGGGCCCAATGAGCAGTTCTTC.

The chain is built from TRBV7-8 and TRBJ2-3; a weak D match, TRBD2 (5 bases). V was cut by 5 bases and J by 5 bases, with 26 bases left in between. CDR3 length equals 18 residues. The germline CDR1 and CDR2 sequences are SGHVS and FQNEAQ. CDR3: CASSLISGRTQQRDTQYF. CDR3 DNA: TGTGCCAGCAGCCTCATCTCGGGGAGAACCCAGCAACGAGATACGCAGTATTTT.

This clone occurred a few times. This chain joins TRBV6-4 and TRBJ1-2, with D unresolved. V lost 4 bases and J lost 0, with 12 bases in between. Germline values: CDR1 MRHNA, CDR2 SNTAGT. This CDR3 contains 15 residues. CDR3 region: CASSVEDGANYGYTF. The CDR3 coding sequence is TGTGCCAGCAGTGTGGAGGACGGAGCTAACTATGGCTACACCTTC.

This clone has only a few counts. The V and J genes are TRBV10-3 and TRBJ1-3; D gene ambiguous. This CDR3 spans 12 amino acids. V lost 11 bases, J lost 2 bases, and 10 bases lay in between. Germline loops: CDR1 ENHRY, CDR2 SYGVKD. The CDR3 loop reads CAAVTPGNTIYF. For the CDR3, the DNA is TGTGCCGCGGTCACTCCTGGAAACACCATATATTTT.

The chain links TRBV19 to TRBJ2-7; 10 nucleotides match TRBD1. CDR1 and CDR2 (germline): LNHDA, SQIVND (reference sequence). The V gene end was trimmed by 5 bases and the J gene end by 7 bases; junction bases not matched to a gene: 11. The CDR3 spans 15 residues. CDR3 bases: TGTGCCAGTAGTGCCCGACAGGGGGCCACGGGGGAGCAGTACTTC. Amino acids: CASSARQGATGEQYF.

The chain links TRBV2 to TRBJ2-3; 8 bases agree with TRBD1. J gave up 2 bases and V 8 bases, and 6 bases lay outside the gene matches. The CDR3 is 14 amino acids. Germline V lookup: CDR1 SNHLY, CDR2 FYNNEI. The CDR3 here is CASLRDRITDTQYF. CDR3 coding DNA: TGTGCCAGCTTGAGGGACAGGATCACAGATACGCAGTATTTT.

This clone has just one count. The chain recombines TRBV7-9 with TRBJ2-1; 9 bases match TRBD2. The length of the CDR3 is 15 residues. CDR1 and CDR2 (germline): SEHNR, FQNEAQ (reference sequence). The J segment lost 5 bases and the V segment lost 5 bases, leaving 7 bases of the junction unmatched. CDR3: CASSISGRRNNEQFF. In DNA, the CDR3 is TGTGCCAGCAGCATTAGCGGGAGACGGAACAATGAGCAGTTCTTC.

The chain uses TRBV19 and TRBJ2-3; no clear D. V lost 7 bases, J lost 9 bases, and 17 bases lay in between. CDR1 is LNHDA, CDR2 SQIVND, per germline (reference sequence). This CDR3 has 13 residues. CDR3 sequence (DNA): TGTGCCAGTACCCCCGGCGGAAGAGACACGCAGTATTTT. It encodes CASTPGGRDTQYF.

This clone was picked up a small number of times. V is TRBV11-3 and J is TRBJ2-2; D uncertain. The CDR3 loop spans 14 amino acids. The V gene's germline CDR1 is SGHNT and CDR2 YENEEA. Trimming removed 5 bases at V and 4 bases at J, with 11 bases between. CDR3 DNA sequence: TGTGCCAGCAGCCCCGATTACGGCACCGGGGAGCTGTTTTTT. Translated: CASSPDYGTGELFF. The full variable domain, rest sourced from reference TRBV11-3 and TRBJ2-2, is EAGVVQSPRYKIIEKKQPVAFWCNPISGHNTLYWYLQNLGQGPELLIRYENEEAVDDSQLPKDRFSAERLKGVDSTLKIQPAELGDSAVYLCASSPDYGTGELFFGEGSRLTVL.

This chain links TRBV4-2 with TRBJ2-3; possibly TRBD2 for D (6 bases). CDR1 and CDR2 from the germline V gene are LGHNA and YNFKEQ. Trimming shortened V by 0 bases and J by 2 bases, and 18 bases separated the two germline ends. CDR3 length: 18 amino acids. In DNA form, the CDR3 reads TGTGCCAGCAGCCAAGACCCTGCGGCGGGGCCTCCCACAGATACGCAGTATTTT. This encodes CASSQDPAAGPPTDTQYF.

V usage is TRBV19 and J usage is TRBJ1-4, with D possibly being TRBD1 (6 bases). There are 14 residues in the CDR3. Germline V gene sequence: CDR1 LNHDA, CDR2 SQIVND (reference sequence). Trimming removed 6 bases from V and 8 bases from J, with 16 bases in between. CDR3 nucleotide sequence: TGTGCCAGTAGCGGACACAGGGAGTCGGAAAAACTGTTTTTT. Its protein is CASSGHRESEKLFF. The variable domain in full, completed from reference TRBV19 and TRBJ1-4, reads DGGITQSPKYLFRKEGQNVTLSCEQNLNHDAMYWYRQDPGQGLRLIYYSQIVNDFQKGDIAEGYSVSREKKESFPLTVTSAQKNPTAFYLCASSGHRESEKLFFGSGTQLSVL.

The chain joins TRBV4-1 to TRBJ1-1; D might be TRBD1 (6 bases). Germline values: CDR1 MGHRA, CDR2 YSYEKL. This CDR3 region has 18 residues. Trimming removed 4 bases from V and 0 bases from J, with 21 bases in between. The CDR3 nucleotides read TGCGCCAGCAGCCTTCGGGGGGCGCGGAGTGGTATGAACACTGAAGCTTTCTTT. Residues: CASSLRGARSGMNTEAFF.

The chain has TRBV19 and TRBJ2-7; 7 positions match TRBD2. Germline V gene sequence: CDR1 LNHDA, CDR2 SQIVND (reference sequence). The CDR3 sequence is 15 residues long. V gave up 3 bases and J gave up 3 bases; unmatched junction bases: 8. The CDR3 loop is CASSILASGHYEQYF. The CDR3 DNA reads TGTGCCAGTAGTATCCTGGCTAGCGGCCACTACGAGCAGTACTTC. Full variable domain (outside the CDR3, taken from reference TRBV19 and TRBJ2-7): DGGITQSPKYLFRKEGQNVTLSCEQNLNHDAMYWYRQDPGQGLRLIYYSQIVNDFQKGDIAEGYSVSREKKESFPLTVTSAQKNPTAFYLCASSILASGHYEQYFGPGTRLTVT.

The CDR3 spells CASSLGIPGHYSNQPQHF. The CDR3 DNA reads TGTGCCAGCAGCCTGGGGATACCGGGACACTATAGCAATCAGCCCCAGCATTTT. The chain links TRBV7-8 to TRBJ1-5; TRBD1 is a possible D gene (6 bases). Trimming removed 5 bases from V and 0 bases from J, with 20 bases in between. The CDR3 runs to 18 residues. Germline CDR1 is SGHVS and CDR2 is FQNEAQ.